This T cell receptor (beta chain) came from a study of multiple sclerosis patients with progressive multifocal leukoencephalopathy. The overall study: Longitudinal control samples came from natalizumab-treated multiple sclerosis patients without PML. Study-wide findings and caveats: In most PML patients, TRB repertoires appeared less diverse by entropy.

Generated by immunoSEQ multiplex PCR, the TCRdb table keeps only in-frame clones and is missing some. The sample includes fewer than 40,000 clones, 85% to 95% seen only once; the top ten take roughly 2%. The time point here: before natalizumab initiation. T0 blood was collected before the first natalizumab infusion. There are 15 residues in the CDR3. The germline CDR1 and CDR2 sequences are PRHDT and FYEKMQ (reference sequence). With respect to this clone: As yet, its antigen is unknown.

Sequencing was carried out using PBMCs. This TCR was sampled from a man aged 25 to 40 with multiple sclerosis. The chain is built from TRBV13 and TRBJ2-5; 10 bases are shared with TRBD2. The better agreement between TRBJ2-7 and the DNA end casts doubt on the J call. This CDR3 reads CASSLGGLARYEQYF. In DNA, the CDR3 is TGTGCCAGCAGCTTAGGGGGACTAGCGCGTTACGAGCAGTACTTC.